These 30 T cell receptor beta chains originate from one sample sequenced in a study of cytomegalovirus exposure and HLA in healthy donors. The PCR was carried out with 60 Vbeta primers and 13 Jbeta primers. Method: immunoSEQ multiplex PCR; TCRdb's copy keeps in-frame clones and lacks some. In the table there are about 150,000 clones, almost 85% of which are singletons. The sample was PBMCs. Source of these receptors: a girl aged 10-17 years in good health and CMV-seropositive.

The DNA of the CDR3 is TGTGCCAGTAGCGCAGGGTCCCACACTGAAGCTTTCTTT. Its protein is CASSAGSHTEAFF. The chain combines TRBV19 with TRBJ1-1, with D possibly TRBD1 on 5 matching bases. CDR1 LNHDA and CDR2 SQIVND come from the germline V gene (reference sequence). CDR3 length: 13 amino acids. V lost 6 bases, J lost 3 bases, and 11 bases lay in between.

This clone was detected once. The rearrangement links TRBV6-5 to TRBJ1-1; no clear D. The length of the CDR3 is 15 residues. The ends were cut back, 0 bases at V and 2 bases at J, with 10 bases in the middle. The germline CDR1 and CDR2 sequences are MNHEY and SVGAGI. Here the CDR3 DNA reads TGTGCCAGCAGTTACTCGTCAGGACTCAACACTGAAGCTTTCTTT. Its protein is CASSYSSGLNTEAFF.

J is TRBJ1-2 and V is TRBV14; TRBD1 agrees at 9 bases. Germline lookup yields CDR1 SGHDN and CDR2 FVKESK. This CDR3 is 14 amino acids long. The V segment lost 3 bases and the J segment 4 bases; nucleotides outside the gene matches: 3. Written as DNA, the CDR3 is TGTGCCAGCAGCCATACAGGGGGCGGCTATGGCTACACCTTC. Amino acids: CASSHTGGGYGYTF.

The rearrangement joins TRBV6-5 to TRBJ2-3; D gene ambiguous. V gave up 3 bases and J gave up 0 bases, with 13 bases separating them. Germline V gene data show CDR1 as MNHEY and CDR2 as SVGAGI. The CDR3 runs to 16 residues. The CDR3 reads CASSYFGTASTDTQYF. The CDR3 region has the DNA TGTGCCAGCAGTTATTTTGGAACAGCTAGCACAGATACGCAGTATTTT.

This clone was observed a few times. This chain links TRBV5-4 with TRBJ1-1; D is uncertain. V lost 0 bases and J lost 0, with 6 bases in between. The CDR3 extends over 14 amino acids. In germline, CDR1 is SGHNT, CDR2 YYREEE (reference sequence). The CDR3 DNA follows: TGTGCCAGCAGCTTGGGCCAGATGAACACTGAAGCTTTCTTT. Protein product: CASSLGQMNTEAFF.

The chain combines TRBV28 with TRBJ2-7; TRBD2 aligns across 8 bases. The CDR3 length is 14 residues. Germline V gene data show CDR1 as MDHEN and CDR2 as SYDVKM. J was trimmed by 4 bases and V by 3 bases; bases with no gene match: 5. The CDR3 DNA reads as TGTGCCAGCAGTTTCATTAGCGGGGAATACGAGCAGTACTTC. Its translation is CASSFISGEYEQYF.

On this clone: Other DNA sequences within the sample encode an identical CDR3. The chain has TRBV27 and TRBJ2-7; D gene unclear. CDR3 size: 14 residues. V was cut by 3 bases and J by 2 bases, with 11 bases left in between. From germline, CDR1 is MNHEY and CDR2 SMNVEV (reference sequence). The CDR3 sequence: CASSLGTETYEQYF. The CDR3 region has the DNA TGTGCCAGCAGTTTGGGCACGGAAACCTACGAGCAGTACTTC.

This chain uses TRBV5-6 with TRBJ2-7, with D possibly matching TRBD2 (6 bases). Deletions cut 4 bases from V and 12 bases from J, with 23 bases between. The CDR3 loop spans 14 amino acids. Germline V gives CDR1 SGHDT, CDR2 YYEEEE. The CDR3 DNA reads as TGTGCCAGCAGCCTGAGTTGGAGCGAGGGGAGGAGGTACTTC. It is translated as CASSLSWSEGRRYF.

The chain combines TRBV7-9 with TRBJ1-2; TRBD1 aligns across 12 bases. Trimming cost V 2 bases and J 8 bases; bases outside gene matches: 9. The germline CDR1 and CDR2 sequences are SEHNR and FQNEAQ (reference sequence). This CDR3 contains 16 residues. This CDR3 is CASSLPGTGGLGGYTF. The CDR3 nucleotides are TGTGCCAGCAGCTTACCCGGGACAGGGGGCTTGGGGGGCTACACCTTC. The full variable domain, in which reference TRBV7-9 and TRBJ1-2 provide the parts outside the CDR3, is DTGVSQNPRHKITKRGQNVTFRCDPISEHNRLYWYRQTLGQGPEFLTYFQNEAQLEKSRLLSDRFSAERPKGSFSTLEIQRTEQGDSAMYLCASSLPGTGGLGGYTFGSGTRLTVV.

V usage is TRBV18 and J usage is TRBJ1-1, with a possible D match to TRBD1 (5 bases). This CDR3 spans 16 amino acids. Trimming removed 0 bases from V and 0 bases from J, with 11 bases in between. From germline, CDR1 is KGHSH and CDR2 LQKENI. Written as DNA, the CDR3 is TGTGCCAGCTCACCACCGGGGGGACTGTTGAACACTGAAGCTTTCTTT. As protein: CASSPPGGLLNTEAFF.

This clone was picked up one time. The CDR3 spells CASSWGQGSSYNSPLHF. The CDR3 nucleotides read TGTGCCAGCAGCTGGGGACAGGGGAGCTCCTATAATTCACCCCTCCACTTT. This chain uses TRBV2 with TRBJ1-6; 10 bases line up with TRBD1. Germline trimming cut 6 bases from V and 0 bases from J; bases unmatched to any gene: 5. Germline CDR1 is SNHLY and CDR2 is FYNNEI. The length of the CDR3 is 17 residues.

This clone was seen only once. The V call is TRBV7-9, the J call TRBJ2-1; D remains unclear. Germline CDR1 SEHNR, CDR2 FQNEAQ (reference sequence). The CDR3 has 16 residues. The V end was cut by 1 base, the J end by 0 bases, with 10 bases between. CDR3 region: CASSLVGWSSYNEQFF. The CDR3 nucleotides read TGTGCCAGCAGCTTAGTTGGGTGGAGCTCCTACAATGAGCAGTTCTTC.

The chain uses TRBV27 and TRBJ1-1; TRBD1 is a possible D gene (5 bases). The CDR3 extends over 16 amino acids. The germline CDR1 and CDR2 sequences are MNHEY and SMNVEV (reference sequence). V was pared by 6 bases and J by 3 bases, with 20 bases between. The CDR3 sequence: CASRPAYSMGHTEAFF. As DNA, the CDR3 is TGTGCCAGCAGGCCAGCCTACTCCATGGGGCACACTGAAGCTTTCTTT.

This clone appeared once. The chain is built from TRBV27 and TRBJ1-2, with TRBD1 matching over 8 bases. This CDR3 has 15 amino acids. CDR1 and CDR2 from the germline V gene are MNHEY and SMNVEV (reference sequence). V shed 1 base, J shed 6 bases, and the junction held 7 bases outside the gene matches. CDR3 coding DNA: TGTGCCAGCAGTTTATGGCAGGGGGCTAGTGATGGCTACACCTTC. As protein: CASSLWQGASDGYTF.

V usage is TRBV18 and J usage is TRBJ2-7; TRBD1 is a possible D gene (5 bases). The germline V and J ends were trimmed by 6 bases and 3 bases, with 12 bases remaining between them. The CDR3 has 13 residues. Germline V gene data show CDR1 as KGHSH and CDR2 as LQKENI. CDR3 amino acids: CASSLQGGYEQYF. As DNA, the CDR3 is TGTGCCAGCTCCCTTCAGGGCGGCTACGAGCAGTACTTC.

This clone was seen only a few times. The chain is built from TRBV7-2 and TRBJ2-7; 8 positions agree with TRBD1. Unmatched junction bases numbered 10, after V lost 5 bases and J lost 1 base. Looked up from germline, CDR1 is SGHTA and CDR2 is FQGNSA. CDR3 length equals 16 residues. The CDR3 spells CASSQLTTGGSYEQYF. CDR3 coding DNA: TGTGCCAGCAGCCAACTGACCACAGGGGGTTCCTACGAGCAGTACTTC.

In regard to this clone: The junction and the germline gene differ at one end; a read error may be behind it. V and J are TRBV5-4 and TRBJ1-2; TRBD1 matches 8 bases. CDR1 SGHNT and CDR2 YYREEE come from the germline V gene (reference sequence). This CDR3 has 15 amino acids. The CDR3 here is CAGSGRTGFNEGYTF. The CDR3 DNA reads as TGTGCCGGCAGCGGACGGACAGGGTTTAACGAGGGCTACACCTTC.

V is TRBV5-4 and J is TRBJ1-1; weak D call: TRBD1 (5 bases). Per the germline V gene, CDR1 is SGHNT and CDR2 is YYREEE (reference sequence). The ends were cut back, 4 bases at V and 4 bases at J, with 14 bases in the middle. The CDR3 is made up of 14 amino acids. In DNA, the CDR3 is TGTGCCAGCAGCCCTATGCGGGGCCCCACTGAAGCTTTCTTT. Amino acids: CASSPMRGPTEAFF.

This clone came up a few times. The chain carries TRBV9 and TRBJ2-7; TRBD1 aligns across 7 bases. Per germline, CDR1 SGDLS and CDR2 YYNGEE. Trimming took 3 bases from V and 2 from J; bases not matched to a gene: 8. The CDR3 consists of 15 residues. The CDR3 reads CASSAKRQGAYEQYF. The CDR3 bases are TGTGCCAGCAGCGCCAAAAGACAGGGTGCCTACGAGCAGTACTTC.

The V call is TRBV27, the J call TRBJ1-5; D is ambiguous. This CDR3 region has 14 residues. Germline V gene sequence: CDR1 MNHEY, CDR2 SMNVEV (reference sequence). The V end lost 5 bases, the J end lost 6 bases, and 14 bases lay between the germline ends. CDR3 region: CASSPDRVGQPQHF. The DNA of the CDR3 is TGTGCCAGCAGTCCGGATCGGGTCGGTCAGCCCCAGCATTTT.

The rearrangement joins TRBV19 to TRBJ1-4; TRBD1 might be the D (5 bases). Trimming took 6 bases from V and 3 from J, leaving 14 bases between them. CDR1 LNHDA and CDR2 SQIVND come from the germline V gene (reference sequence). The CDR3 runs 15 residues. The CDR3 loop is CASRGGAVANEKLFF. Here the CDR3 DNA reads TGTGCCAGTAGGGGAGGGGCAGTCGCTAATGAAAAACTGTTTTTT.

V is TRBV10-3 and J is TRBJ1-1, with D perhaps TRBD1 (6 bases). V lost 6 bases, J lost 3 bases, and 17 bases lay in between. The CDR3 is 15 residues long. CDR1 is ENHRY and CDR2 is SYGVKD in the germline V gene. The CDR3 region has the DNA TGTGCCATCAGGGGGGCCTTCGGGGGGTACACTGAAGCTTTCTTT. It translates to CAIRGAFGGYTEAFF.

CDR3 in amino acids: CASSLIGGLNTEAFF. For the CDR3, the DNA is TGTGCCAGCAGCTTAATCGGGGGGCTGAACACTGAAGCTTTCTTT. The chain links TRBV7-8 to TRBJ1-1, with D maybe TRBD1 (6 bases). The ends were cut back, 2 bases at V and 0 bases at J, with 10 bases in the middle. The length of the CDR3 is 15 residues. Germline CDR1 SGHVS, CDR2 FQNEAQ.

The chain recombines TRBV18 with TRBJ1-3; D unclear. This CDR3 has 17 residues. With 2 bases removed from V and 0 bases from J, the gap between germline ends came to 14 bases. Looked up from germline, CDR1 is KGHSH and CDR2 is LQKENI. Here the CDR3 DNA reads TGTGCCAGCTCACCAGAGTTGAGGGCGCGCTCTGGAAACACCATATATTTT. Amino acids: CASSPELRARSGNTIYF.

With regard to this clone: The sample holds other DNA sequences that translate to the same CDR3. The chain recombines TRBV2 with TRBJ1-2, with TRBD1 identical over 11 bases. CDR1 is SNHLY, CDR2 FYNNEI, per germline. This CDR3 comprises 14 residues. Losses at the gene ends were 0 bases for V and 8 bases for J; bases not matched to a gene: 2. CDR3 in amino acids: CASSEAGQGGGYTF. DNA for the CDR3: TGTGCCAGCAGTGAAGCGGGACAGGGGGGAGGCTACACCTTC.

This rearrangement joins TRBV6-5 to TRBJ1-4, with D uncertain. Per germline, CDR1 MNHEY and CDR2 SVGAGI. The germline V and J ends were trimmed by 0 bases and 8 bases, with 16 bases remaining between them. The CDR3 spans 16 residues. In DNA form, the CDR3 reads TGTGCCAGCAGTTACTCAAGTCGGGGAGGAGAAGAAAAACTGTTTTTT. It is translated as CASSYSSRGGEEKLFF.

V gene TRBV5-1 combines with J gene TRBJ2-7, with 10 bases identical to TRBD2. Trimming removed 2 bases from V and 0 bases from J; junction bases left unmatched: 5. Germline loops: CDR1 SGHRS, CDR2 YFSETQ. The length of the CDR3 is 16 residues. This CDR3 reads CASSFSSGGNSYEQYF. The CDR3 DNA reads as TGCGCCAGCAGCTTCAGTAGCGGGGGGAACTCCTACGAGCAGTACTTC.

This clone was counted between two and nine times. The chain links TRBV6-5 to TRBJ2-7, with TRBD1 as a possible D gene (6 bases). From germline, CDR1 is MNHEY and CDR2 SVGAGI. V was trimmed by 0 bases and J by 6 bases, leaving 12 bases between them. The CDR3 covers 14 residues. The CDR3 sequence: CASSYSGHFGEQYF. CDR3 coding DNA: TGTGCCAGCAGTTACTCGGGACATTTTGGCGAGCAGTACTTC.

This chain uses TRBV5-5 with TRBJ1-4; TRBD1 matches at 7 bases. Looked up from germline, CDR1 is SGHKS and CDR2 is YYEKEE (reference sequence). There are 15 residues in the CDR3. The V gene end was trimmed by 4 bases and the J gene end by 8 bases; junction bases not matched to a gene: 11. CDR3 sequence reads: CASSPGREGGEKLFF. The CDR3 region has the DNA TGTGCCAGCAGCCCGGGGCGGGAAGGGGGCGAAAAACTGTTTTTT.

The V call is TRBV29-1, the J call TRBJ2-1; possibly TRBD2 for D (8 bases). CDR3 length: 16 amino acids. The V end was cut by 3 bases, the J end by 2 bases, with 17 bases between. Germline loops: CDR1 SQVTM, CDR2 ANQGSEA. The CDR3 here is CSVDEGTAGAYNEQFF. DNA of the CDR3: TGCAGCGTTGATGAGGGGACAGCGGGGGCCTACAATGAGCAGTTCTTC.